The T cell receptor (beta chain) described here comes from a study of cytomegalovirus exposure and HLA in healthy donors. General study results and limits: Researchers reported that three CMV-associated chains were confirmed in vitro as CMV antigen-specific.

The sample holds one count of this clone. Its matching antigen is unknown. The germline gives CDR1 LNHDA, CDR2 SQIVND (reference sequence). V lost 5 bases and J lost 10; bases outside the gene matches: 7. The CDR3 is made up of 12 amino acids. Samples came from healthy bone marrow donors. Use of 60 Vbeta and 13 Jbeta primers characterized the PCR. Produced via immunoSEQ multiplex PCR; TCRdb's table is partial and in-frame only. The repertoire holds 100,000 to 150,000 clones, with around 85% as singletons. The clonotype was recovered from a boy between 10 and 17 years old in good health and CMV-seronegative. Source material: PBMCs. This sequence joins TRBV19 and TRBJ1-2; 7 nucleotides line up with TRBD1. CDR3 bases: TGTGCCAGTAGTCCTCGACAGGGTGACTACACCTTC. Protein: CASSPRQGDYTF.